These 3 T cell receptor beta chains were sequenced from one sample in a study of blood T cell repertoires in COVID-19. Only in-frame clones appear in the TCRdb table, and some are missing; sequencing was by immunoSEQ multiplex PCR. Of 200,000 to 300,000 clones in the sample, approximately 80% were seen once. Material for sequencing was peripheral blood. Receptor source: a woman older than 75 with COVID-19, enrolled during active disease.

Note on this clone: The identical CDR3 is also encoded by other nucleotide sequences in the sample. The rearrangement links TRBV18 to TRBJ1-5; 10 bases line up with TRBD1. The CDR3 sequence is 15 residues long. V lost 1 base and J lost 4; bases outside the gene matches: 1. The V gene's germline CDR1 is KGHSH and CDR2 LQKENI. The CDR3 loop is CASSPRQGANQPQHF. In nucleotides, the CDR3 is TGTGCCAGCTCACCACGACAGGGGGCAAATCAGCCCCAGCATTTT.

The chain employs TRBV4-1 and TRBJ2-1, with 7 bases lining up with TRBD1. V trimming: 4 bases; J trimming: 6 bases; junction bases outside the gene matches: 12. The CDR3 runs to 16 residues. Germline CDR1 and CDR2: MGHRA and YSYEKL. The CDR3 DNA follows: TGCGCCAGCAGCCCCCCCAGACAGGGTGGTTCCAATGAGCAGTTCTTC. It yields the protein CASSPPRQGGSNEQFF.

The genes are TRBV19 and TRBJ2-5; 7 bases match TRBD2. J gave up 4 bases and V 5 bases, and 10 bases lay outside the gene matches. This CDR3 is built from 15 residues. From germline, CDR1 is LNHDA and CDR2 SQIVND (reference sequence). The CDR3 DNA reads as TGTGCCAGTAGTCGTGGGGGAGGGCCACGAGAGACCCAGTACTTC. Translating gives CASSRGGGPRETQYF. Complete variable domain (other parts from reference TRBV19 and TRBJ2-5): DGGITQSPKYLFRKEGQNVTLSCEQNLNHDAMYWYRQDPGQGLRLIYYSQIVNDFQKGDIAEGYSVSREKKESFPLTVTSAQKNPTAFYLCASSRGGGPRETQYFGPGTRLLVL.